This T cell receptor (beta chain) was recorded in a study of cytomegalovirus exposure and HLA in healthy donors. Regarding the study as a whole: TCR sequences were mostly rare, though some public TCRs occurred in many donors. CMV serostatus was the sole immune exposure information available.

With 60 Vbeta and 13 Jbeta primers, the PCR was carried out. This table comes from immunoSEQ multiplex PCR, and its TCRdb copy is limited to in-frame clones, with some not included. This listing includes about 42,000 clones. This CDR3 is 13 amino acids long. Trimming pared 0 bases from V and 7 bases from J, leaving 9 bases between. Germline V gene lookup returns CDR1 MNHNS and CDR2 SASEGT. About this clone: Its antigen is unidentified.

The receptor was derived from a man aged 25-40 years in good health and CMV-seronegative. The sequenced material came from PBMCs. V and J are TRBV6-1 and TRBJ1-1; D call uncertain. CDR3: CASSEARYDEAFF. DNA for the CDR3: TGTGCCAGCAGTGAAGCGCGCTACGATGAAGCTTTCTTT.